What follows are 16 T cell receptor beta chains derived from one specimen sequenced in a study of cytomegalovirus exposure and HLA in healthy donors. Vbeta (60) and Jbeta (13) primers were used in the PCR. TCRdb keeps only in-frame clones here, not all; method: immunoSEQ multiplex PCR. The sample lists tens of thousands of clones; around three quarters were seen once. Sequenced: PBMCs. The origin of the receptors is a man younger than 45 in good health and CMV-seronegative.

The V gene is TRBV14, the J gene TRBJ2-3; 7 bases line up with TRBD2. Germline assignment: CDR1 SGHDN and CDR2 FVKESK. V trimming: 5 bases; J trimming: 0 bases; junction bases outside the gene matches: 2. This CDR3 comprises 14 residues. The CDR3 nucleotides are TGTGCCAGCAGCTGGGGGGGGAGCACAGATACGCAGTATTTT. Its translation: CASSWGGSTDTQYF.

This clone was seen just once. The V and J genes are TRBV29-1 and TRBJ2-5; tentative D call: TRBD2 (6 bases). Between the trimmed V and J ends, which lost 0 bases and 7 bases, there was a span of 18 bases. The CDR3 length is 15 residues. Germline CDR1 is SQVTM and CDR2 is ANQGSEA. The CDR3 DNA sequence: TGCAGCGTTGAAGACCCCAGGGCCTCCGGGGGGACCCAGTACTTC. This sequence encodes CSVEDPRASGGTQYF.

The J gene is TRBJ2-5, the V gene TRBV11-3, with D possibly being TRBD1 (6 bases). This CDR3 is built from 19 residues. The germline gives CDR1 SGHNT, CDR2 YENEEA. Deletions cut 4 bases from V and 5 bases from J, with 29 bases between. DNA for the CDR3: TGTGCCAGCAGCTCTGCCGACCTGAGGCAGGGGAGCACAGGGGAGACCCAGTACTTC. This gives the protein CASSSADLRQGSTGETQYF.

V usage is TRBV7-9 and J usage is TRBJ2-5; D is ambiguous. Germline V CDR1 and CDR2: SEHNR, FQNEAQ (reference sequence). V lost 1 base, J lost 1 base, and 7 bases lay in between. CDR3 length equals 14 residues. In nucleotides, the CDR3 is TGTGCCAGCAGCTTAGATCAGTTCCAAGAGACCCAGTACTTC. Amino acid sequence: CASSLDQFQETQYF.

The chain recombines TRBV7-2 with TRBJ2-1; maybe TRBD1 (7 bases). Germline assignment: CDR1 SGHTA and CDR2 FQGNSA. The V gene lost 5 bases and the J gene lost 7 bases, with 15 bases spanning the gap. The CDR3 is 14 residues long. As DNA, the CDR3 is TGTGCCAGCAGCCCCTGGACAGGAGGGAATGAGCAGTTCTTC. It specifies CASSPWTGGNEQFF.

This chain joins TRBV5-1 and TRBJ2-3; TRBD1 is a possible D gene (6 bases). Per germline, CDR1 SGHRS and CDR2 YFSETQ. CDR3 length: 14 residues. The germline V and J ends were trimmed by 4 bases and 2 bases, with 11 bases remaining between them. DNA of the CDR3: TGCGCCAGCAGCCCTCGGACAGCCACAGATACGCAGTATTTT. It encodes CASSPRTATDTQYF. The whole variable domain, filled in from reference TRBV5-1 and TRBJ2-3, reads KAGVTQTPRYLIKTRGQQVTLSCSPISGHRSVSWYQQTPGQGLQFLFEYFSETQRNKGNFPGRFSGRQFSNSRSEMNVSTLELGDSALYLCASSPRTATDTQYFGPGTRLTVL.

The V and J genes are TRBV6-5 and TRBJ1-3; D perhaps matches TRBD1 (6 bases). This CDR3 is 14 amino acids long. V was shortened by 5 bases and J by 2 bases, with 10 bases between the two germline ends. The germline V gene has CDR1 MNHEY and CDR2 SVGAGI. In DNA, the CDR3 is TGTGCCAGCAGTCTCACAGGGACTGGAAACACCATATATTTT. Its protein product is CASSLTGTGNTIYF.

The V call is TRBV11-1, the J call TRBJ2-1; a weak D match, TRBD2 (7 bases). Trimming cost V 6 bases and J 10 bases, with 25 bases left between them. From germline, CDR1 is SGHAT and CDR2 FQDESV (reference sequence). CDR3 length equals 16 residues. CDR3 loop: CASRSFTGGGPGEQFF. The CDR3 DNA reads TGTGCCAGCAGATCCTTCACTGGGGGGGGGCCAGGAGAGCAGTTCTTC. Combining the CDR3 with reference TRBV11-1 and TRBJ2-1 gives the whole variable domain EAEVAQSPRYKITEKSQAVAFWCDPISGHATLYWYRQILGQGPELLVQFQDESVVDDSQLPKDRFSAERLKGVDSTLKIQPAELGDSAMYLCASRSFTGGGPGEQFFGPGTRLTVL.

V usage is TRBV27 and J usage is TRBJ1-4; D is possibly TRBD1 (5 bases). This CDR3 spans 14 amino acids. CDR1 and CDR2 (germline): MNHEY, SMNVEV (reference sequence). The ends were cut back, 2 bases at V and 8 bases at J, with 12 bases in the middle. The CDR3 DNA reads TGTGCCAGCAGTTTAACACTTTCAGGGGAAAAACTGTTTTTT. Its protein product is CASSLTLSGEKLFF.

This chain uses TRBV19 with TRBJ1-2, with 9 bases that match TRBD1. The CDR3 sequence is 15 residues long. V lost 5 bases to trimming and J lost 5 bases; unmatched junction nucleotides: 9. The germline V gene has CDR1 LNHDA and CDR2 SQIVND (reference sequence). CDR3 in DNA: TGTGCCAGTAGTCCTAGGGACAGGGTGAGATATGGCTACACCTTC. It yields the protein CASSPRDRVRYGYTF.

The rearrangement joins TRBV2 to TRBJ2-1, with D maybe TRBD2 (6 bases). Germline V gives CDR1 SNHLY, CDR2 FYNNEI. V lost 3 bases and J 5 bases, leaving 14 bases between the germline ends. This CDR3 comprises 15 residues. DNA of the CDR3: TGTGCCAGCAGTGAGGAGGGAGTCGGGAACAATGAGCAGTTCTTC. Its translation is CASSEEGVGNNEQFF.

The rearrangement joins TRBV11-3 to TRBJ2-1, with TRBD2 as a possible D gene (6 bases). CDR1 SGHNT and CDR2 YENEEA come from the germline V gene. This CDR3 is 17 amino acids long. Trimming stripped 5 bases from V and 0 bases from J, with 17 bases between. Written as DNA, the CDR3 is TGTGCCAGCAGCGGGCCACGGCGGGAATCCTCCTACAATGAGCAGTTCTTC. This translates into CASSGPRRESSYNEQFF.

The V call is TRBV2, the J call TRBJ2-1; 8 bases map to TRBD2. The CDR3 runs 11 residues. Germline V gene sequence: CDR1 SNHLY, CDR2 FYNNEI. The ends lost 8 bases at V and 7 bases at J; junction bases unmatched: 1. The CDR3 bases are TGTGCCAGCGCGGGGGGTAATGAGCAGTTCTTC. It codes for CASAGGNEQFF.

J is TRBJ1-1 and V is TRBV19, with D unresolved. This CDR3 is 13 amino acids long. Germline CDR1 reads LNHDA; CDR2 reads SQIVND (reference sequence). V was shortened by 2 bases and J by 0 bases, with 4 bases between the two germline ends. In nucleotides, the CDR3 is TGTGCCAGTAGTATATCTCTGAACACTGAAGCTTTCTTT. This codes for CASSISLNTEAFF.

The rearrangement joins TRBV2 to TRBJ2-6; the D gene is possibly TRBD1 (5 bases). This CDR3 spans 16 amino acids. Trimming removed 7 bases from V and 4 bases from J, with 17 bases in between. Germline values: CDR1 SNHLY, CDR2 FYNNEI. This CDR3 is CASKPGQSWGANVLTF. CDR3 bases: TGTGCCAGCAAACCAGGGCAGTCTTGGGGGGCCAACGTCCTGACTTTC.

The chain is built from TRBV7-2 and TRBJ2-5, with 8 bases matching TRBD1. Germline CDR1 SGHTA, CDR2 FQGNSA. Unmatched junction bases numbered 4, after V lost 5 bases and J lost 5 bases. This CDR3 has 13 amino acids. CDR3 DNA sequence: TGTGCCAGCAGCCTCAGGGGGCGTGAGACCCAGTACTTC. Translated, it gives CASSLRGRETQYF.